Described below is a single TCR beta chain sequence and its context. In the original workflow: Nucleated cell number was recorded as an estimate derived from reference gene primer amplification. Profiling relied on immunoSEQ multiplex PCR, and the TCRdb table lists in-frame clones only, not all of them. V and J calls and clone size are as listed in that table; D and trimming were resolved from the DNA. Of under 250,000 clones listed, roughly 84% are singletons. The data originate from a study of blood T cell repertoires in COVID-19. Study background: From the United States, Italy and Spain came samples of acute and convalescent COVID-19. Nucleic acid was either cDNA or gDNA, and it came from T cells, B-cell-depleted T cells, or PBMCs.

CDR3 size: 10 residues. Looked up from germline, CDR1 is DFQATT and CDR2 is SNEGSKA (reference sequence). V was clipped by 7 bases and J by 4 bases, with 4 bases between them. This chain joins TRBV20-1 and TRBJ1-4, with unresolved D. The sequence came from a woman older than 75 with acute or convalescent COVID-19. Specimen: peripheral blood. CDR3 in amino acids: CSGLNEKLFF. CDR3 nucleotides: TGCAGTGGACTTAATGAAAAACTGTTTTTT.